This T cell receptor beta chain emerged from a study of blood T cell repertoires in COVID-19 (dated by TCRdb to 2020 to 2021). About the investigation overall: The collaborator samples originated in the United States, Italy and Spain and spanned the acute and convalescent phases of COVID-19. Sample metadata almost always included a de-identified subject ID, COVID-19 status, age in years and sex. The dataset comprised deeply sampled blood TCRbeta repertoires from subjects exposed to, actively infected with, or recovered from COVID-19. The samples were drawn from two sources: the first 160 participants of the ongoing ImmuneRACE study, and 1,000 to 1,500 subjects contributed by 6 global collaborators. HLA class I and class II types, where available, came from metadata supplied by the sample provider rather than from assay-based typing. The repertoires were released in a freely available public database intended as a resource for research on the immune response to SARS-CoV-2. The prospective study material was composed of cDNA or gDNA derived from T cells, B-cell-depleted T cells, or PBMCs. Broader findings and caveats from the paper: The amount of clinical and demographic metadata varied by source and participant and was provided uncurated.

Of note for this clone: Its antigen target is currently unknown. No per-base quality is available; no much larger clone lies one base away.

Collaborating institutions collected whole blood in K2EDTA tubes following their own protocols. For TCRbeta analysis, collaborators shipped samples as frozen whole blood, isolated PBMCs, or DNA extracted from either of those sample types. The CDR3 measures 15 amino acids from cysteine to phenylalanine. Of all the DNA, just the CDR3 is kept, 45 bases in frame from base 1. As encoded in the germline V gene, CDR1 is MDHEN while CDR2 is SYDVKM. Trimming removed 5 bases from V and 7 bases from J; the gene matches leave 10 bases unexplained. The immunoSEQ Assay, a bias-controlled multiplex PCR, was used to amplify TCRbeta CDR3 regions from genomic DNA. The published analysis was carried out like this. The number of nucleated cells in each sample was estimated by amplification of reference gene primers within the assay. To quantify the absolute abundance of each unique TCRbeta CDR3 rearrangement, sequence reads were collapsed and filtered. Productive Simpson clonality was computed per sample as the square root of Simpson's diversity index over productive rearrangements. TCRdb took over this immuneACCESS table, retaining in-frame rearrangements with V and J assigned. Such tables are incomplete; in checked studies, under half of the missing clones stem from an unresolved V gene, and the remainder is unexplained. Clone size and V and J calls were adopted from that table, with D and trimming inferred from the DNA. This sample gives approximately 190,000 clones in total; around 86% of them show up just once. The ten largest clones represent about 6% of the sample.

The receptor was isolated from a woman in her thirties or forties with acute or convalescent COVID-19. The rearrangement combines TRBV28 with TRBJ1-5; TRBD1 fits 8 bases in the junction. Sequencing input: peripheral blood. The CDR3 has the sequence CASSPKDRVGQPQHF. In nucleotides, the sequence is TGTGCCAGCAGTCCGAAGGACAGGGTGGGGCAGCCCCAGCATTTT.